This TCR beta chain came from a study of shared clonotypes between healthy human individuals. The V gene lost 4 bases and the J gene lost 6 bases, with 16 bases spanning the gap. The CDR3 extends over 14 amino acids. Germline V gene sequence: CDR1 SGHAT, CDR2 FQNNGV. Terminally differentiated effector memory CD45RA+ cells were left out of the naive CD8 fraction, which was CD45RO-negative and positively selected for CCR7. This clone was observed a few times. Assay: immunoSEQ multiplex PCR; the TCRdb copy retains only in-frame clones and omits some. Among about 1,800,000 clones listed, about 95% were seen once.

The chain has TRBV11-2 and TRBJ2-7; possibly TRBD1 for D (6 bases). The clonotype originates from a man between 18 and 35 years old in good health. The specimen was naive CD8+ T cells sorted from blood. CDR3 amino acids: CASSWKAGAGEQYF. The CDR3 DNA sequence: TGTGCCAGCAGCTGGAAGGCAGGGGCCGGCGAGCAGTACTTC.